This T cell receptor (beta chain) appears in the sequencing data of a study of cytomegalovirus exposure and HLA in healthy donors. Overall study findings and caveats: Cytomegalovirus association was assigned to about 150 TCR beta chains.

This clone has a handful of counts. No antigen is known for it. The CDR3 has 13 residues. Germline loops: CDR1 SGHKS, CDR2 YYEKEE (reference sequence). The J segment lost 7 bases and the V segment lost 6 bases, leaving 2 bases of the junction unmatched. The PCR employed 60 Vbeta primers together with 13 Jbeta primers. In the original analysis: A later analysis counted around 74 million unique TCR beta chains, some 11 million shared. Some clones are missing from TCRdb's copy, which holds only in-frame ones; the method was immunoSEQ multiplex PCR. V, J and clone size reflect that table, while D and trimming were determined from the DNA. Seen here are nearly 110,000 clones, 71% observed once, and the top ten hold 2.5% to 3%.

Input material: PBMCs. The genes are TRBV5-5 and TRBJ2-3; 13 nucleotides line up with TRBD2. The TCR was taken from a female donor in good health and CMV-seronegative. CDR3 DNA sequence: TGTGCCAGCATCGGGACTAGCGGGAATACGCAGTATTTT. Translated: CASIGTSGNTQYF.